This paragraph reports one T cell receptor (beta chain). Its matching antigen is unknown. The sample belongs to a study of cytomegalovirus exposure and HLA in healthy donors. Study-wide results and limits: TRBV6-2, TRBV6-3 and some other V segments were excluded as indistinguishable.

Amplification used 60 Vbeta primers and 13 Jbeta primers. This table comes from immunoSEQ multiplex PCR, and its TCRdb copy is limited to in-frame clones, with some not included. The sample has about 120,000 clones; roughly 82% are singletons. The CDR3 is made up of 15 amino acids. CDR1 is MNHNS, CDR2 SASEGT, per germline. With 8 bases removed from V and 3 bases from J, the gap between germline ends came to 19 bases. The receptor was derived from a woman between 18 and 29 years old in good health and CMV-seronegative. Sequencing used PBMCs. The chain joins TRBV6-1 to TRBJ1-1; tentative D call: TRBD1 (5 bases). The CDR3 DNA follows: TGTGCCAGCTCTGGGGGACTGGGGGATCACACTGAAGCTTTCTTT. It specifies CASSGGLGDHTEAFF.